The clone carrying this T cell receptor beta chain was found a few times. This record belongs to a study of blood T cells in healthy people across ages. A second PCR, run for about 7 to 11 cycles, used a sample-barcoded 5' primer plus a J-beta primer mix. TCRdb processed the 5' RACE reads anew with MiXCR; each CDR3 protein has one entry. The data hold 850,000 to 1,100,000 distinct CDR3 sequences, with approximately 38% observed a single time. There are 12 residues in the CDR3. V lost 2 bases and J 11 bases, leaving 10 bases between the germline ends. Sequencing was carried out using blood. The receptor was isolated from a man younger than 35 in good health. The chain has TRBV12-3 or TRBV12-4 and TRBJ2-4; weak D call: TRBD2 (5 bases). CDR3 amino acids: CASSLMGDLQYF. CDR3 nucleotide sequence: TGTGCCAGCAGTTTAATGGGAGACCTTCAGTACTTC.